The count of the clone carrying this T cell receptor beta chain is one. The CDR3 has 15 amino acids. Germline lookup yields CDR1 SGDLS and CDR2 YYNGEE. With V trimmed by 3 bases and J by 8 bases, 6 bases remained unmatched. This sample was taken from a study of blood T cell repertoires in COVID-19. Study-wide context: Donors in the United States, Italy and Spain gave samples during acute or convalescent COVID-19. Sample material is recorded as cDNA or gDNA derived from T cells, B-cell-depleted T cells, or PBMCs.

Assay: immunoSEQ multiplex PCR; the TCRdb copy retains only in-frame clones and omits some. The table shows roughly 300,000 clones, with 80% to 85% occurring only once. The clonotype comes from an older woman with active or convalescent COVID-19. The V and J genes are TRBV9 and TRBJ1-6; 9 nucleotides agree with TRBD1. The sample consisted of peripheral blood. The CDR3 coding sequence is TGTGCCAGCAGCGGCGGGACAGGGTCTCATTCACCCCTCCACTTT. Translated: CASSGGTGSHSPLHF. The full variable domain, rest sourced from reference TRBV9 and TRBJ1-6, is DSGVTQTPKHLITATGQRVTLRCSPRSGDLSVYWYQQSLDQGLQFLIQYYNGEERAKGNILERFSAQQFPDLHSELNLSSLELGDSALYFCASSGGTGSHSPLHFGNGTRLTVT.